The 2 T cell receptor beta chains below come from one sample, sequenced in a study of shared clonotypes between healthy human individuals. Profiled with immunoSEQ multiplex PCR; TCRdb holds only in-frame clones, not every one. The profile covers 1,400,000 or so clones, with around 98.5% appearing a single time and around 0.33% taken by the ten largest. Sequenced: naive CD4+ T cells sorted from blood. The subset is: CD45RA+ positively selected. Receptor source: a man aged 25-45 years in good health.

The gene calls are TRBV5-1 and TRBJ2-5, with D maybe TRBD1 (6 bases). V was trimmed by 4 bases and J by 2 bases, leaving 18 bases between them. Germline lookup yields CDR1 SGHRS and CDR2 YFSETQ. The CDR3 length is 16 residues. The CDR3 is CASSTRRGLEQETQYF. In DNA form, the CDR3 reads TGCGCCAGCAGCACCCGAAGGGGGTTAGAACAAGAGACCCAGTACTTC.

The V call is TRBV18, the J call TRBJ2-3; 7 bases match TRBD1. The ends lost 0 bases at V and 1 base at J; junction bases unmatched: 7. The CDR3 has 17 residues. Germline values: CDR1 KGHSH, CDR2 LQKENI. CDR3 coding DNA: TGTGCCAGCTCACCACCGGAGACAGGGCGTGGCACAGATACGCAGTATTTT. Amino acids: CASSPPETGRGTDTQYF.